Each of the 21 T cell receptor beta chains below was sequenced from the same sample in a study of cytomegalovirus exposure and HLA in healthy donors. Vbeta (60) and Jbeta (13) primers were used in the PCR. The assay was immunoSEQ multiplex PCR, and TCRdb's table has in-frame clones only and misses some. The repertoire holds 150,000 or so clones, with 70% to 80% as singletons. Sequencing was carried out using PBMCs. The receptors were sampled from a man aged 25 to 40 in good health and CMV-seropositive.

This clone was detected a few times. CDR3 sequence reads: CASSYMQGKQPQHF. The CDR3 nucleotides are TGTGCCAGCAGTTATATGCAGGGAAAACAGCCCCAGCATTTT. The chain couples TRBV6-5 to TRBJ1-5; possibly TRBD1 for D (5 bases). V lost 3 bases and J lost 7, with 13 bases in between. Germline assignment: CDR1 MNHEY and CDR2 SVGAGI. This CDR3 is 14 amino acids long.

The chain links TRBV4-2 to TRBJ1-4, with D uncertain. The CDR3 consists of 15 residues. Trimming shortened V by 0 bases and J by 4 bases, and 9 bases separated the two germline ends. Looked up from germline, CDR1 is LGHNA and CDR2 is YNFKEQ. The CDR3 spells CASSQDYSSNEKLFF. The CDR3 coding sequence is TGTGCCAGCAGCCAAGATTACAGTAGTAATGAAAAACTGTTTTTT.

This clone was counted once. The chain is built from TRBV9 and TRBJ2-3; weak D call: TRBD2 (6 bases). Germline V gives CDR1 SGDLS, CDR2 YYNGEE. Trimming removed 0 bases at V and 8 bases at J, with 7 bases between. This CDR3 spans 12 amino acids. Here the CDR3 reads CASSVVGGTQYF. CDR3 bases: TGTGCCAGCAGCGTAGTCGGGGGTACGCAGTATTTT.

This chain connects TRBV19 to TRBJ2-6, with a weak D call TRBD1 (6 bases). The germline V gene has CDR1 LNHDA and CDR2 SQIVND (reference sequence). The V end was cut by 7 bases, the J end by 2 bases, with 21 bases between. The CDR3 is 18 residues long. This chain's CDR3 is CASTGLDRFSTGANVLTF. The CDR3 bases are TGTGCCAGTACCGGATTAGACAGGTTCAGCACTGGGGCCAACGTCCTGACTTTC.

In its sample, this clone was seen a few times. The gene calls are TRBV5-1 and TRBJ1-5; the D gene is possibly TRBD1 (6 bases). CDR1 is SGHRS and CDR2 is YFSETQ in the germline V gene. The CDR3 contains 16 residues. The V and J ends lost 0 bases and 2 bases respectively, with 12 bases between them. DNA of the CDR3: TGCGCCAGCAGCTTGGGGCAGGGGCAGGGCAATCAGCCCCAGCATTTT. Protein: CASSLGQGQGNQPQHF.

This sequence joins TRBV5-1 and TRBJ1-6; D gene unclear. The CDR3 covers 13 residues. The germline V gene has CDR1 SGHRS and CDR2 YFSETQ. The V end lost 0 bases, the J end lost 9 bases, and 7 bases lay between the germline ends. This CDR3 reads CASSLAPGSPLHF. CDR3 DNA sequence: TGCGCCAGCAGCTTGGCCCCGGGTTCACCCCTCCACTTT.

This clone occurred a few times. The germline gene is not matched at one end of the junction; a read error may be the cause. The rearrangement joins TRBV5-6 to TRBJ1-5; TRBD1 matches at 7 bases. The CDR3 is 15 residues long. Germline V gene data show CDR1 as SGHDT and CDR2 as YYEEEE. This CDR3 is CASSWGDSSSQPQHF. In DNA form, the CDR3 reads TGTGCCAGCAGCTGGGGGGACAGTAGCAGTCAGCCCCAGCATTTT.

This chain connects TRBV7-3 to TRBJ2-5; D call uncertain. Trimming removed 5 bases from V and 5 bases from J, with 12 bases in between. CDR1 and CDR2 (germline): SGHTA, FQGTGA. This CDR3 spans 13 amino acids. As DNA, the CDR3 is TGTGCCAGCAGCAAATCGGCCGGGGAGACCCAGTACTTC. Protein sequence: CASSKSAGETQYF.

The rearrangement uses TRBV6-1 and TRBJ1-2; a weak D match, TRBD1 (6 bases). V was clipped by 2 bases and J by 4 bases, with 17 bases between them. This CDR3 is 16 amino acids long. Germline V CDR1 and CDR2: MNHNS, SASEGT. The CDR3 protein is CASSELGTHPSYGYTF. The CDR3 DNA follows: TGTGCCAGCAGTGAACTCGGGACACACCCTAGCTATGGCTACACCTTC.

Only one count was recorded for this clone. The rearrangement uses TRBV2 and TRBJ2-3; 8 bases are a match to TRBD2. This CDR3 is built from 16 residues. The ends lost 5 bases at V and 8 bases at J; junction bases unmatched: 15. Germline V gene sequence: CDR1 SNHLY, CDR2 FYNNEI. The CDR3 DNA is TGTGCCAGCAGTTACACCGGGACTAGAGGAGTAGGTACGCAGTATTTT. As protein: CASSYTGTRGVGTQYF.

This rearrangement joins TRBV7-9 to TRBJ2-1; D may be TRBD2 (6 bases). V lost 4 bases and J 0 bases, leaving 10 bases between the germline ends. The CDR3 covers 15 residues. In germline, CDR1 is SEHNR, CDR2 FQNEAQ (reference sequence). The CDR3 loop is CASSSPGSSYNEQFF. The CDR3 DNA reads as TGTGCCAGCAGCTCCCCCGGGAGCTCCTACAATGAGCAGTTCTTC.

The CDR3 sequence is CASSGGTTYEQYF. The CDR3 coding sequence is TGTGCCAGCAGTGGCGGGACGACCTACGAGCAGTACTTC. This rearrangement joins TRBV25-1 to TRBJ2-7; tentative D call: TRBD2 (6 bases). Germline V gene data show CDR1 as MGHDK and CDR2 as SYGVNS. CDR3 length: 13 residues. Trimming stripped 4 bases from V and 2 bases from J, with 9 bases between.

In this sample, this clone turned up a few times. The J gene is TRBJ2-5, the V gene TRBV11-1; D gene unclear. With 3 bases removed from V and 5 bases from J, the gap between germline ends came to 4 bases. Germline assignment: CDR1 SGHAT and CDR2 FQDESV (reference sequence). The CDR3 has 11 residues. CDR3 region: CASSFRETQYF. In DNA form, the CDR3 reads TGTGCCAGCAGCTTTCGGGAGACCCAGTACTTC.

CDR3 region: CAWGPRTVPYEQYF. The CDR3, as DNA: TGTGCCTGGGGTCCTCGGACAGTGCCCTACGAGCAGTACTTC. The V gene is TRBV30, the J gene TRBJ2-7; the D gene is possibly TRBD1 (6 bases). This CDR3 has 14 residues. Trimming left V 5 bases short and J 2 bases short, with 16 bases between. The germline CDR1 and CDR2 sequences are GTSNPN and SVGIG (reference sequence).

The V and J genes are TRBV5-8 and TRBJ1-2; 9 nucleotides agree with TRBD1. Germline CDR1 and CDR2: SGHTS and YDEGEE. This CDR3 is built from 18 residues. J was trimmed by 3 bases and V by 0 bases; bases with no gene match: 12. Here the CDR3 reads CASSLGGLPQGADYGYTF. CDR3 coding DNA: TGTGCCAGCAGCTTGGGGGGCTTACCACAGGGGGCAGACTATGGCTACACCTTC.

This clone was counted only a few times. V and J are TRBV11-3 and TRBJ2-1; TRBD2 aligns across 9 bases. The CDR3 spans 19 residues. V gave up 4 bases and J gave up 0 bases; unmatched junction bases: 13. The germline V gene encodes CDR1 SGHNT and CDR2 YENEEA. The CDR3 is CASSSSRASGTSSYNEQFF. The CDR3 DNA follows: TGTGCCAGCAGCTCTAGCAGGGCTAGCGGGACGAGCTCCTACAATGAGCAGTTCTTC. Full variable domain (outside the CDR3, taken from reference TRBV11-3 and TRBJ2-1): EAGVVQSPRYKIIEKKQPVAFWCNPISGHNTLYWYLQNLGQGPELLIRYENEEAVDDSQLPKDRFSAERLKGVDSTLKIQPAELGDSAVYLCASSSSRASGTSSYNEQFFGPGTRLTVL.

The rearrangement uses TRBV5-4 and TRBJ2-1, with D perhaps matching TRBD1 (6 bases). CDR3 length: 15 residues. Trimming took off 3 bases at V and 5 bases at J, with 15 bases between the two ends. The germline gives CDR1 SGHNT, CDR2 YYREEE (reference sequence). CDR3 nucleotide sequence: TGTGCCAGCAGCTCTGTTTTGGGGGCCAACAATGAGCAGTTCTTC. This translates into CASSSVLGANNEQFF.

This clone was observed a single time. This chain joins TRBV15 and TRBJ1-2, with D tentatively TRBD1 (5 bases). CDR3 length: 16 residues. Germline CDR1 and CDR2: LNHNV and YYDKDF (reference sequence). V dropped 0 bases and J dropped 4 bases, with 15 bases sitting between them. The CDR3 protein is CATSRDHRGTGYGYTF. As DNA, the CDR3 is TGTGCCACCAGCAGAGATCATCGGGGGACGGGCTATGGCTACACCTTC.

The chain joins TRBV19 to TRBJ2-3; the D gene is possibly TRBD2 (5 bases). The CDR3 consists of 12 residues. V was cut by 3 bases and J by 10 bases, with 11 bases left in between. Germline V gene sequence: CDR1 LNHDA, CDR2 SQIVND (reference sequence). The CDR3 DNA is TGTGCCAGTAGTATGAGGGCCGCAGCGCAGTATTTT. It yields the protein CASSMRAAAQYF. The full variable domain, completed using reference TRBV19 and TRBJ2-3, is DGGITQSPKYLFRKEGQNVTLSCEQNLNHDAMYWYRQDPGQGLRLIYYSQIVNDFQKGDIAEGYSVSREKKESFPLTVTSAQKNPTAFYLCASSMRAAAQYFGPGTRLTVL.

As concerns this clone: One junction end does not reproduce the germline sequence, and a read error may be involved. The chain links TRBV7-3 to TRBJ2-4; weak D call: TRBD2 (5 bases). Germline CDR1 SGHTA, CDR2 FQGTGA. There are 15 residues in the CDR3. CDR3: CASSLTGVSENSQYF. The CDR3 nucleotides are TGTGCCAGCAGCTTAACGGGAGTGTCGGAAAACAGTCAGTACTTC.

The chain joins TRBV4-3 to TRBJ1-1; D is uncertain. CDR1 is LGHNA, CDR2 YSLEER, per germline. V lost 4 bases and J 5 bases, leaving 8 bases between the germline ends. CDR3 size: 12 residues. This CDR3 reads CASSPSRTEAFF. The CDR3 nucleotides are TGCGCCAGCAGCCCCTCGAGGACTGAAGCTTTCTTT.